This is a list of T cell receptor beta chains from one sample in a study of cytomegalovirus exposure and HLA in healthy donors. The table came from immunoSEQ multiplex PCR; TCRdb's copy has only in-frame clones and leaves some out. This table has about 140,000 clones, about 75% appearing once. Sequences were obtained from PBMCs. These receptors all stem from a woman under 40 in good health and CMV-seronegative. CDR3s include the opening cysteine and the closing phenylalanine or tryptophan. The D gene is left open where the match is weak. The size entry is marked missing in some rows and otherwise reads once, few, many or a size class.

D gene: TRBD1; J gene: TRBJ1-1; V gene: TRBV5-1; clone size: few; CDR3 DNA: TGCGCCAGCCGACAGGGTCGGAACACTGAAGCTTTCTTT; CDR3 protein: CASRQGRNTEAFF
D gene: TRBD2; J gene: TRBJ2-1; V gene: TRBV5-4; clone size: -; CDR3 DNA: TGTGCCAGCAGCGGGGGACGGGGGGTCTCAGGTGAGCAGTTCTTC; CDR3 protein: CASSGGRGVSGEQFF
D gene: -; J gene: TRBJ2-2; V gene: TRBV7-6; clone size: -; CDR3 DNA: TGTGCCAGCAGCTTAGGGGCAGGGGCCGGAACCGGGGAGCTGTTTTTT; CDR3 protein: CASSLGAGAGTGELFF
D gene: TRBD1; J gene: TRBJ1-4; V gene: TRBV18; clone size: -; CDR3 DNA: TGTGCCAGCTCGCCGCAGGGGGCGCGAACTAATGAAAAACTGTTTTTT; CDR3 protein: CASSPQGARTNEKLFF
D gene: -; J gene: TRBJ2-1; V gene: TRBV11-3; clone size: -; CDR3 DNA: TGTGCCAGCAGCTTAGATGGAGGGAACAATGAGCAGTTCTTC; CDR3 protein: CASSLDGGNNEQFF
D gene: -; J gene: TRBJ1-1; V gene: TRBV18; clone size: medium-sized; CDR3 DNA: TGTGCCAGCTCACCACCCGCTCAGGGGTTTGCTGAAGCTTTCTTT; CDR3 protein: CASSPPAQGFAEAFF
D gene: TRBD1; J gene: TRBJ1-2; V gene: TRBV7-3; clone size: few; CDR3 DNA: TGTGCCAGCAGCTACGGGACAGGGCTTAACTATGGCTACACCTTC; CDR3 protein: CASSYGTGLNYGYTF
D gene: -; J gene: TRBJ1-1; V gene: TRBV30; clone size: -; CDR3 DNA: TGTGCCTGGAGTCGAGAAAAAGCTTTCTTT; CDR3 protein: CAWSREKAFF
D gene: -; J gene: TRBJ2-1; V gene: TRBV11-2; clone size: -; CDR3 DNA: TGTGCCAGCAGCTTACGTCGGAGCTCCTACAATGAGCAGTTCTTC; CDR3 protein: CASSLRRSSYNEQFF
D gene: TRBD1; J gene: TRBJ2-7; V gene: TRBV4-2; clone size: -; CDR3 DNA: TGTGCCAGCAGCCGAGAACAGGGGCTCGAGCAGTACTTC; CDR3 protein: CASSREQGLEQYF
D gene: TRBD2; J gene: TRBJ2-2; V gene: TRBV4-1; clone size: -; CDR3 DNA: TGCGCCAGCAGCCAAGGACAGACTAGCGATCCCACCGGGGAGCTGTTTTTT; CDR3 protein: CASSQGQTSDPTGELFF